This TCR beta chain stems from a study of T cells in Graves' hyperthyroidism and ophthalmopathy. Study conclusions and caveats: Before onset, ophthalmopathy was predicted by the model a median roughly 6.8 months earlier. Most clonotypes expanded in the thyroid (above 0.001) were also present in blood.

Clinical symptoms, serum thyroxine, TRAb, thyroid ultrasound and orbital computed tomography informed diagnoses. To note about this clonotype: Its antigen remains unknown. A junction end diverges from the germline sequence, so it may reflect a read error.

CDR3 length: 16 amino acids. Germline-derived CDR1 and CDR2 are SGHAT and FQNNGV. Researchers took RNA transcripts and amplified the TCR beta CDR3 regions from them. A first-round RT-PCR of the TCR CDR3 used the HTBI primer set. TCRdb re-called the multiplex PCR reads with MiXCR, one entry per CDR3 protein. The sample has about 560,000 distinct CDR3 sequences, 15% to 20% seen once; the top ten hold 15% to 20%. The chain carries TRBV11-2 and TRBJ2-4; D is unclear. Sequencing input: blood. This sequence originates from a woman aged 18-29 years with Graves' hyperthyroidism. CDR3 residues: CASSSGPLVSKSIQYF. The CDR3 DNA reads as TGTGCCAGCAGCTCAGGACCCTTGGTGTCCAAAAGCATTCAGTACTTC. The full variable domain, rest sourced from reference TRBV11-2 and TRBJ2-4, is EAGVAQSPRYKIIEKRQSVAFWCNPISGHATLYWYQQILGQGPKLLIQFQNNGVVDDSQLPKDRFSAERLKGVDSTLKIQPAKLEDSAVYLCASSSGPLVSKSIQYFGAGTRLSVL.